A single sample gave rise to the 12 T cell receptor beta chains below, sequenced in a study of cytomegalovirus exposure and HLA in healthy donors. A multiplex PCR was run with 60 Vbeta primers and 13 Jbeta primers. Libraries were prepared by immunoSEQ multiplex PCR; TCRdb keeps only in-frame clonotypes and omits some of them. This table holds about 110,000 clones, more than 65% found once. The sample consisted of PBMCs. The receptors derive from a woman between 45 and 60 years old in good health and CMV-seropositive.

This rearrangement joins TRBV5-6 to TRBJ2-5; D unresolved. Trimming stripped 2 bases from V and 5 bases from J, with 16 bases between. Germline assignment: CDR1 SGHDT and CDR2 YYEEEE. The CDR3 extends over 15 amino acids. The DNA for the CDR3 is TGTGCCAGCAGCTTCCCCCGCTTGGTGGGCGAGACCCAGTACTTC. Translating it yields CASSFPRLVGETQYF.

Concerning this clone itself: This specimen includes other DNA sequences encoding the same CDR3. The J gene is TRBJ1-4, the V gene TRBV18; 11 nucleotides line up with TRBD1. The germline CDR1 and CDR2 sequences are KGHSH and LQKENI. Trimming removed 2 bases from V and 7 bases from J; junction bases left unmatched: 3. This CDR3 has 15 amino acids. CDR3 region: CASSPRTGGGEKLFF. In DNA form, the CDR3 reads TGTGCCAGCTCACCAAGGACAGGGGGCGGTGAAAAACTGTTTTTT.

The chain joins TRBV29-1 to TRBJ1-5; 7 bases agree with TRBD1. The CDR3 runs to 15 residues. The germline V gene has CDR1 SQVTM and CDR2 ANQGSEA. Trimming at V came to 5 bases and at J to 0 bases, leaving 7 bases not matched to a gene. CDR3 protein: CSVLTTGNSNQPQHF. CDR3 DNA: TGCAGCGTTCTTACGACAGGGAATAGCAATCAGCCCCAGCATTTT.

This chain connects TRBV4-1 to TRBJ2-1; D possibly corresponds to TRBD1 (5 bases). The CDR3 totals 15 residues. V was cut by 4 bases and J by 5 bases, with 15 bases left in between. Per germline, CDR1 MGHRA and CDR2 YSYEKL. In DNA, the CDR3 is TGCGCCAGCAGCCTTGACCAACAGGTTCACAATGAGCAGTTCTTC. Protein product: CASSLDQQVHNEQFF.

The J gene is TRBJ2-3, the V gene TRBV10-3; 15 bases line up with TRBD2. The CDR3 runs 18 residues. CDR1 and CDR2 (germline): ENHRY, SYGVKD. The V and J ends lost 7 bases and 0 bases, in that order; junction bases with no gene match: 8. The CDR3: CAIKPGLAGGTSTDTQYF. The DNA of the CDR3 is TGTGCCATCAAACCGGGACTAGCGGGGGGTACTAGCACAGATACGCAGTATTTT.

This clone was seen a handful of times. The chain carries TRBV6-6 and TRBJ1-2, with D perhaps TRBD1 (5 bases). CDR3 length: 12 residues. The ends were cut back, 8 bases at V and 7 bases at J, with 14 bases in the middle. From germline, CDR1 is MNHNY and CDR2 SVGAGI (reference sequence). The CDR3 bases are TGTGCCAGCGGGACTGCCAAGGGTGGCTACACCTTC. Protein: CASGTAKGGYTF.

The rearrangement links TRBV29-1 to TRBJ1-4, with TRBD1 as a possible D gene (5 bases). V was shortened by 4 bases and J by 1 base, with 13 bases between the two germline ends. The CDR3 runs 15 residues. Germline V CDR1 and CDR2: SQVTM, ANQGSEA. CDR3 residues: CSVGRGAGTNEKLFF. In nucleotides, the CDR3 is TGCAGCGTTGGTCGTGGGGCAGGAACTAATGAAAAACTGTTTTTT.

The V and J genes are TRBV10-3 and TRBJ2-5; maybe TRBD2 (6 bases). The tail of the sequence fits TRBJ2-7 better, so the J call may be wrong. This CDR3 contains 18 residues. Germline values: CDR1 ENHRY, CDR2 SYGVKD. CDR3 residues: CAISESTIGRQRSYEQYF. CDR3 bases: TGTGCCATCAGTGAGTCGACAATAGGGAGGCAGCGGTCCTACGAGCAGTACTTC.

This clone was recorded a few times. The V call is TRBV4-2, the J call TRBJ1-3; no clear D. CDR1 LGHNA and CDR2 YNFKEQ come from the germline V gene. This CDR3 is built from 13 residues. Deletions cut 4 bases from V and 4 bases from J, with 8 bases between. The CDR3 reads CASSPDTGNTIYF. The CDR3 region has the DNA TGTGCCAGCAGCCCAGACACAGGAAACACCATATATTTT.

The chain has TRBV6-5 and TRBJ2-7; 7 positions match TRBD1. J gave up 7 bases and V 6 bases, and 9 bases lay outside the gene matches. Germline V gene lookup returns CDR1 MNHEY and CDR2 SVGAGI. The CDR3 length is 13 residues. CDR3 nucleotide sequence: TGTGCCAGCAGGATTACAGGGGATAGGGAGCAGTACTTC. It encodes CASRITGDREQYF.

This clone occurred a few times. This chain joins TRBV7-2 and TRBJ1-3, with D unclear. Trimming left V 2 bases short and J 0 bases short, with 11 bases between. There are 16 residues in the CDR3. From germline, CDR1 is SGHTA and CDR2 FQGNSA. The CDR3 DNA is TGTGCCAGCAGCTTATTGTCGGGGAGCTCTGGAAACACCATATATTTT. It is translated as CASSLLSGSSGNTIYF. Together with reference TRBV7-2 and TRBJ1-3, the CDR3 gives the full variable domain: GAGVSQSPSNKVTEKGKDVELRCDPISGHTALYWYRQSLGQGLEFLIYFQGNSAPDKSGLPSDRFSAERTGGSVSTLTIQRTQQEDSAVYLCASSLLSGSSGNTIYFGEGSWLTVV.

This clone was recorded once. This chain links TRBV7-2 with TRBJ2-1; TRBD1 agrees at 7 bases. The ends lost 10 bases at V and 5 bases at J; junction bases unmatched: 8. Germline-derived CDR1 and CDR2 are SGHTA and FQGNSA. The CDR3 sequence is 13 residues long. In DNA form, the CDR3 reads TGTGCCATACGGTCCAGGGGGAACAATGAGCAGTTCTTC. This translates into CAIRSRGNNEQFF.